What follows is one TCR beta chain and its context. The target antigen is unknown. Researchers took RNA transcripts and amplified the TCR beta CDR3 regions from them. With the HTBI primer set, the TCR CDR3 went through a first round of RT-PCR. TCRdb re-called the multiplex PCR reads through MiXCR, storing one row per CDR3 protein. The repertoire holds 500,000 to 600,000 distinct CDR3 sequences, with roughly 46% as singletons. This record belongs to a study of T cells in Graves' hyperthyroidism and ophthalmopathy. Absence of ophthalmopathy progression within 18 months defined stable Graves' hyperthyroidism. Diagnoses used clinical symptoms, serum thyroxine and TRAb, thyroid ultrasound and orbital computed tomography. Study-level points and caveats: Researchers found most expanded thyroid clonotypes above 0.001 in blood as well. Ophthalmopathy stood apart from stable hyperthyroidism in a 13 V-J model.

The sequenced material came from peripheral blood or thyroid tissue (not recorded which). This TCR derives from a woman younger than 30 with Graves' hyperthyroidism.

CDR3 sequence (DNA): TGCAGCGTTGATGGGGCAGGGGAGCAGTACTTC. It codes for CSVDGAGEQYF. The chain links TRBV29-1 to TRBJ2-7; D may be TRBD1 (5 bases). This CDR3 comprises 11 residues. The germline V gene encodes CDR1 SQVTM and CDR2 ANQGSEA. V lost 3 bases and J 7 bases, leaving 10 bases between the germline ends.